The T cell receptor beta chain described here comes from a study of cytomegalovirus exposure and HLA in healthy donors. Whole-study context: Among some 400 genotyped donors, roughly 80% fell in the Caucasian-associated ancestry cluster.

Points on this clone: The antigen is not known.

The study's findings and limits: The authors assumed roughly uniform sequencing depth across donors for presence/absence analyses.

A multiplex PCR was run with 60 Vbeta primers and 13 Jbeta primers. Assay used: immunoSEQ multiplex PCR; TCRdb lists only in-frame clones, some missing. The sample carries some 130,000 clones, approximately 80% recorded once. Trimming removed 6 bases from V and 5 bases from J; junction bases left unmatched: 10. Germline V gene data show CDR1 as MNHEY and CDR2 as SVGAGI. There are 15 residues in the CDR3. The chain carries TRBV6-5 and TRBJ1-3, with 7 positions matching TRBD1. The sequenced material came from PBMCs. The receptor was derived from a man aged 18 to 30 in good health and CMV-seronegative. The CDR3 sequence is CASRGTGTARNTIYF. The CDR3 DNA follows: TGTGCCAGCAGGGGAACCGGGACAGCCAGAAACACCATATATTTT.